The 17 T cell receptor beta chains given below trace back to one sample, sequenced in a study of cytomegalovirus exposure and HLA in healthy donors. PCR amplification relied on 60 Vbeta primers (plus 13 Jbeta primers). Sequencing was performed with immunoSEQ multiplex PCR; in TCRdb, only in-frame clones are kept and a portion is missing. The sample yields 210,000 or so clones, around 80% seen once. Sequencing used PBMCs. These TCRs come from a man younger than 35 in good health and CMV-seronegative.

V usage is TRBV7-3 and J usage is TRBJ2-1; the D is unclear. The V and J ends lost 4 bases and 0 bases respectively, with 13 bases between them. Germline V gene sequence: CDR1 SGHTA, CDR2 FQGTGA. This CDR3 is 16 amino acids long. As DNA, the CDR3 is TGTGCCAGCAGCTCGGAGAGCGCTATCTCCTACAATGAGCAGTTCTTC. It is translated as CASSSESAISYNEQFF.

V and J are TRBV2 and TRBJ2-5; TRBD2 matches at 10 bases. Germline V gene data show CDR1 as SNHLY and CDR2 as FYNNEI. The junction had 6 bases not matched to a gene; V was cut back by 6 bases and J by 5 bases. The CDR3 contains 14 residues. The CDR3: CASRLAGVMETQYF. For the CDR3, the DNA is TGTGCCAGCAGGCTAGCGGGGGTCATGGAGACCCAGTACTTC. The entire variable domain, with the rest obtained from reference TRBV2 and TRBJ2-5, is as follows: EPEVTQTPSHQVTQMGQEVILRCVPISNHLYFYWYRQILGQKVEFLVSFYNNEISEKSEIFDDQFSVERPDGSNFTLKIRSTKLEDSAMYFCASRLAGVMETQYFGPGTRLLVL.

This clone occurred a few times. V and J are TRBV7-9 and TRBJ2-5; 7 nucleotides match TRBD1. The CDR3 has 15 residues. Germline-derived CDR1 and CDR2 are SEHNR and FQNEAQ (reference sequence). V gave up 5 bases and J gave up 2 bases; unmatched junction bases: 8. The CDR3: CASSSRDRQQETQYF. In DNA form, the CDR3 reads TGTGCCAGCAGCAGCCGGGACAGACAACAAGAGACCCAGTACTTC.

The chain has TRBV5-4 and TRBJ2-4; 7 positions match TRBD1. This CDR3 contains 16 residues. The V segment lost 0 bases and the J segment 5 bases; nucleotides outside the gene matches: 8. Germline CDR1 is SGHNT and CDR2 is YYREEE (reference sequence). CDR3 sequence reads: CASSLGADRVQNIQYF. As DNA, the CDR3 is TGTGCCAGCAGCTTGGGGGCCGACAGGGTCCAAAACATTCAGTACTTC.

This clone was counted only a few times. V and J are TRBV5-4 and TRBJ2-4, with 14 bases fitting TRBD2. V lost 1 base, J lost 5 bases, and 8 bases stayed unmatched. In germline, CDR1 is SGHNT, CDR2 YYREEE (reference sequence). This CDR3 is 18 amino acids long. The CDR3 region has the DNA TGTGCCAGCAGCTTGTACCGGGGACTAGCGGGAGATGAAAACATTCAGTACTTC. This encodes CASSLYRGLAGDENIQYF.

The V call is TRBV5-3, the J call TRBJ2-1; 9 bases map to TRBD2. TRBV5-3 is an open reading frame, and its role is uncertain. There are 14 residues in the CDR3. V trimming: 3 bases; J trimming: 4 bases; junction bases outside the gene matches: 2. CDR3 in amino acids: CARSSGLAYNEQFF. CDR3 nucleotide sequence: TGTGCCAGAAGCTCGGGACTAGCTTACAATGAGCAGTTCTTC.

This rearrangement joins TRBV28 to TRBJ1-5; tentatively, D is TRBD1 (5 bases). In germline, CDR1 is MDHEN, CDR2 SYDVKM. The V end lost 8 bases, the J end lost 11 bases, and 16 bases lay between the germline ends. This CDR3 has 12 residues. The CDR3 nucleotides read TGTGCCAGCTCCGCCCAGGGTTTAGCCCAGCATTTT. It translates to CASSAQGLAQHF. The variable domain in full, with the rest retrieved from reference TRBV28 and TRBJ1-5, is DVKVTQSSRYLVKRTGEKVFLECVQDMDHENMFWYRQDPGLGLRLIYFSYDVKMKEKGDIPEGYSVSREKKERFSLILESASTNQTSMYLCASSAQGLAQHFGDGTRLSIL.

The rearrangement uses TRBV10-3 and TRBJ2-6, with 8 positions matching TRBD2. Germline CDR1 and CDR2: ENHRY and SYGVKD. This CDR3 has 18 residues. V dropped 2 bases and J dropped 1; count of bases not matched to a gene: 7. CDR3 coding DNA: TGTGCCATCAGTGAGCGTAGCGGGATCCGTTCTGGGGCCAACGTCCTGACTTTC. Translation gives CAISERSGIRSGANVLTF.

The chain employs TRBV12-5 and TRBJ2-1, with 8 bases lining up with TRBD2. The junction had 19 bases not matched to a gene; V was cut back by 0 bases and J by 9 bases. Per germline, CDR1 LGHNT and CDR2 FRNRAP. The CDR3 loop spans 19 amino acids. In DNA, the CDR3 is TGTGCTAGTGGTTTGGTTGGGAAGAGCGGGAGTAGGTATTTGGGTGAGCAGTTCTTC. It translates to CASGLVGKSGSRYLGEQFF.

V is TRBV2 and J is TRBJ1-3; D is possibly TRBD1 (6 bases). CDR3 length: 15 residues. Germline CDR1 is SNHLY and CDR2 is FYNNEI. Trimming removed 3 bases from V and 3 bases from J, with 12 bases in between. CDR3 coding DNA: TGTGCCAGCAGTGACGGGGGGCTAGGTGGAAACACCATATATTTT. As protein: CASSDGGLGGNTIYF. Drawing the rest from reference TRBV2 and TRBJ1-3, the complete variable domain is EPEVTQTPSHQVTQMGQEVILRCVPISNHLYFYWYRQILGQKVEFLVSFYNNEISEKSEIFDDQFSVERPDGSNFTLKIRSTKLEDSAMYFCASSDGGLGGNTIYFGEGSWLTVV.

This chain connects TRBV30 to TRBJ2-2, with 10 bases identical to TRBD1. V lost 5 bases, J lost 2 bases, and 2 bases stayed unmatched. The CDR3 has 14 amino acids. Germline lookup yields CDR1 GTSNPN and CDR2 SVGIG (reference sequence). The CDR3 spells CAWGQGVNTGELFF. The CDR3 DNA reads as TGTGCCTGGGGACAGGGGGTAAACACCGGGGAGCTGTTTTTT.

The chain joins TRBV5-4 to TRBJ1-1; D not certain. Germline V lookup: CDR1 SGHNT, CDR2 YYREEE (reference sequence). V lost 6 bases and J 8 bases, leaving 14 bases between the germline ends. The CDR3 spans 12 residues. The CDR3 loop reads CASNSPGREAFF. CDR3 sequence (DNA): TGTGCCAGCAACTCACCGGGTAGGGAAGCTTTCTTT.

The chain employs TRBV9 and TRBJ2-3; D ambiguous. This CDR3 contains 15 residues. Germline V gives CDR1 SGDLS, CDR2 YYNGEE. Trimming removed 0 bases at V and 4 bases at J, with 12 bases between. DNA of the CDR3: TGTGCCAGCAGCGTAGCTGGCCATTCTCCAGATACGCAGTATTTT. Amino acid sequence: CASSVAGHSPDTQYF.

The CDR3 here is CASRTLAGVSNEQFF. The CDR3 nucleotides read TGTGCCAGCAGGACACTAGCGGGAGTTTCGAATGAGCAGTTCTTC. This chain links TRBV6-1 with TRBJ2-1, with 11 bases identical to TRBD2. Germline CDR1 reads MNHNS; CDR2 reads SASEGT. After removal of 6 bases from V and 7 bases from J, the junction contained 8 bases not matched to a gene. This CDR3 region has 15 residues.

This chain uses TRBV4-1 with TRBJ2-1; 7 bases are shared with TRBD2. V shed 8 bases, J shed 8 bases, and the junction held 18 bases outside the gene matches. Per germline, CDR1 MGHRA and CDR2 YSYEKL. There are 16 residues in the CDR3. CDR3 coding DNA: TGCGCCAGCCGCCCATTCAGAAGCGGGATTGATTATGAGCAGTTCTTC. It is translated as CASRPFRSGIDYEQFF.

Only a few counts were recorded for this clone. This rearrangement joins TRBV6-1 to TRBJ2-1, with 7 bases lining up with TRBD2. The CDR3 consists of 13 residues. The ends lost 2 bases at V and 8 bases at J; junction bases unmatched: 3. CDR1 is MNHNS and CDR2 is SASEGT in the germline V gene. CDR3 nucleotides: TGTGCCAGCAGTGAATTAGCGGGCTATGAGCAGTTCTTC. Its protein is CASSELAGYEQFF.

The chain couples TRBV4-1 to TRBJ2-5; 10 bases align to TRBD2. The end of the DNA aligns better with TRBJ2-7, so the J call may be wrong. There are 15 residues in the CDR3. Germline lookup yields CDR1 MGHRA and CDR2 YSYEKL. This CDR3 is CASSQGTSVIYEQYF. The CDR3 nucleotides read TGCGCCAGCAGCCAGGGGACTAGCGTTATCTACGAGCAGTACTTC.